This note documents a single TCR beta chain sequence. The data are from a study of CD8 T cells in Susac syndrome. RNA amounts of about 0.5 to 1 ug underwent reverse transcription with random hexamers. Multiplex immunoSEQ PCR targeted 54 Vbeta and 13 Jbeta TCR beta segments. TCRdb re-derived calls from the immunoSEQ multiplex PCR reads in MiXCR, one entry per CDR3 protein. The table lists about 210,000 distinct CDR3 sequences, about 94% of them singletons. This CDR3 is built from 13 residues. CDR1 and CDR2 from the germline V gene are SNHLY and FYNNEI. V lost 6 bases to trimming and J lost 3 bases, with 11 bases between them.

V and J are TRBV2 and TRBJ1-1; no reliable D call. This receptor was obtained from a human donor in good health. The specimen sequenced was CD4+ T cells from PBMCs. CDR3 bases: TGTGCCAGCAGACCGATAATGCACACTGAAGCTTTCTTT. It encodes CASRPIMHTEAFF.